This T cell receptor beta chain was captured by sequencing in a study of blood T cell repertoires in COVID-19. Study information: Samples of COVID-19 (acute and convalescent) were obtained from the United States, Italy and Spain.

The germline V gene has CDR1 MGHDK and CDR2 SYGVNS. V shed 3 bases and J shed 4 bases, with 19 bases lying between them. CDR3 length equals 16 residues. Sequencing was performed with immunoSEQ multiplex PCR; in TCRdb, only in-frame clones are kept and a portion is missing. The table records about 240,000 clones, about 90% of them present only once. The source material was peripheral blood. The chain is built from TRBV25-1 and TRBJ2-7; D is possibly TRBD2 (5 bases). The TCR sequence derives from a man in his fifties or sixties with acute or convalescent COVID-19. The CDR3 reads CASSDIGSSPPYEQYF. The CDR3 DNA reads TGTGCCAGCAGTGATATTGGGTCTAGCCCTCCGTACGAGCAGTACTTC.